This T cell receptor (beta chain) emerged from a study of T cells in Graves' hyperthyroidism and ophthalmopathy. General observations from the study: Among clonotypes expanded in thyroid above 0.001, most were also found in blood.

Ophthalmopathy cases scored 3 or more on the Clinical Activity Score and 4 or more on NOSPECS grade, with duration below 3 months. The PBMCs had their origin in around 9.1 ml of fresh peripheral blood. RNA transcripts served as the template for amplifying TCR beta CDR3 regions. First-round RT-PCR with HTBI primers amplified the TCR CDR3 region. Each CDR3 protein gets one entry after TCRdb re-called the multiplex PCR reads with MiXCR. The repertoire holds around 490,000 distinct CDR3 sequences, with nearly 20% as singletons. V was cut by 5 bases and J by 3 bases, with 11 bases left in between. Germline V gene data show CDR1 as SGHAT and CDR2 as FQNNGV. The CDR3 consists of 13 residues. There are many counts of this clonotype. Its specificity is not known.

The sequenced sample was blood. The clonotype originates from a man aged 35-49 years with Graves' ophthalmopathy. The chain has TRBV11-2 and TRBJ2-7; D ambiguous. The CDR3 sequence: CASSLGTGYEQYF. CDR3 nucleotide sequence: TGTGCCAGCAGCCTAGGAACTGGCTACGAGCAGTACTTC.